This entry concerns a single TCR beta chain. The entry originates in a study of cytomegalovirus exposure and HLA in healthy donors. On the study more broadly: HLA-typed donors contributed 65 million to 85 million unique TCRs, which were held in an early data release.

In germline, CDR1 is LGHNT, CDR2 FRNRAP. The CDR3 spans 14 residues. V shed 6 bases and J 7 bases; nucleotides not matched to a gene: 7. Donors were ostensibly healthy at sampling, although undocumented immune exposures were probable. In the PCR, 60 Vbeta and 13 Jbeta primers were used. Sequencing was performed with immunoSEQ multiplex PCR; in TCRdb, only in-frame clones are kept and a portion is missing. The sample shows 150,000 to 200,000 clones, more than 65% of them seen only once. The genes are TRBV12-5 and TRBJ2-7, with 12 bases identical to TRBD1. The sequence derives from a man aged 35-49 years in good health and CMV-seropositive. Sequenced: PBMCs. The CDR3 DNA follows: TGTGCTAGTGGCCCGGGACAGGGGGCAGGAGAGCAGTACTTC. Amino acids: CASGPGQGAGEQYF.